This is a list of T cell receptor beta chains from one sample in a study of neurological immune-mediated disorders. TCRdb fed the 5' RACE reads into MiXCR, producing one record per CDR3 protein. The table has tens of thousands of distinct CDR3 sequences, about 26% seen once. The sequenced sample consisted of PBMCs. The receptors stem from a woman between 65 and 79 years old in good health. Each CDR3 is given with its conserved first and last residue. The D gene is left open where the match is weak. A clone size is listed for some rows: how often the clone was seen (once, few, many), or a class if it is expanded.

j_call	d_call	clone_size	v_call	cdr3_aa	cdr3_nt
TRBJ2-6	TRBD1	once	TRBV28	CASNSAGGTGANVLTF	TGTGCCAGCAACTCAGCAGGGGGCACTGGGGCCAACGTCCTGACTTTC
TRBJ1-2	.	many	TRBV18	CASSPTEGYGYTF	TGTGCCAGCTCACCAACGGAGGGCTATGGCTACACCTTC
TRBJ1-3	.	once	TRBV9	CASKAADGNTIYF	TGTGCCAGCAAGGCGGCGGATGGAAACACCATATATTTT
TRBJ1-2	TRBD1	many	TRBV6-2/TRBV6-3	CASRRRSGQGAHGYTF	TGTGCCAGCAGACGCCGGTCGGGACAGGGGGCTCATGGCTACACCTTC
TRBJ2-7	.	.	TRBV29-1	CSAGTGLTPAYEQYF	TGCAGCGCTGGGACGGGACTGACCCCCGCATACGAGCAGTACTTC
TRBJ2-7	.	many	TRBV20-1	CSARSPGTAYEQYF	TGCAGTGCTAGATCCCCGGGGACCGCGTATGAGCAGTACTTC
TRBJ2-3	.	many	TRBV29-1	CSGGGGTTDTQYF	TGCAGCGGGGGCGGCGGGACCACAGATACGCAGTATTTT
TRBJ2-5	TRBD1	.	TRBV20-1	CSALKGARETQYF	TGCAGTGCATTAAAGGGGGCGAGGGAGACCCAGTACTTC
TRBJ2-1	.	many	TRBV5-1	CASSLEGGSYNEQFF	TGCGCCAGCAGCTTGGAGGGGGGCTCCTACAATGAGCAGTTCTTC
TRBJ1-2	.	few	TRBV7-2	CASRRGGNYGYTF	TGTGCCAGCAGACGGGGGGGAAACTATGGCTACACCTTC